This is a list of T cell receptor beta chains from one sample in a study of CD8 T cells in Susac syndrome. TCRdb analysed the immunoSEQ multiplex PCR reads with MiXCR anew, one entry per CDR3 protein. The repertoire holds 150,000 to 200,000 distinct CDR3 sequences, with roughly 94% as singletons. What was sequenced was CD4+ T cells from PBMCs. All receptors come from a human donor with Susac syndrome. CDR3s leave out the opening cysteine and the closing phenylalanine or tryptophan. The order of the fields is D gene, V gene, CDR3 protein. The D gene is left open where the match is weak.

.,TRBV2,ASRSRRQY
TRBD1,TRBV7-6,ASSPGTGINIQY
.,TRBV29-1,SVHQGNTEAF
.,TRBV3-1,ASSQVHEQY
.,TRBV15,ATSRAAGAETQY
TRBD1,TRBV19,ASSRTGKDYEQY
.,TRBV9,ASSVRAPGNTIY
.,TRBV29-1,SAHRDEPAGTQY
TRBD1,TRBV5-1,ASSLEPLAEDRVTPLH
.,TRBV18,ASTAILPRDSYNEQF
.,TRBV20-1,SAALRGQETQY
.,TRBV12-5,ASGLREEQF
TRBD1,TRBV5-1,ASSLGRGHDTDTQY
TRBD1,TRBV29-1,SVELPDRAQETQY
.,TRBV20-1,SARDRASEYTDTQY
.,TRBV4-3,ASSQGPLEATNEKLF
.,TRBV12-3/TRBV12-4,ASSFGQNSYGYT
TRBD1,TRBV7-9,ASSLAPGQGPGANVLT
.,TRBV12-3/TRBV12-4,ASSTRLAENTIY
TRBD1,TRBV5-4,ASSPTPGTGNSPLH
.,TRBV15,ATSRGPTAQEGVQY
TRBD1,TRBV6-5,ASRETGGAAGELF
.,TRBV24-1,ATWAGGNQPQH
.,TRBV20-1,SAWRLEAF
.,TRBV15,ATSRDATPNTEAF
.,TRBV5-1,ASCFGLESETQY
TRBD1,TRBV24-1,ATSDPGGNGGELF
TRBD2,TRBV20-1,SAAVSGVSTDTQY
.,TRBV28,ASSGTGSYGYT
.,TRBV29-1,SVEDRRSEQF
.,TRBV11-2,ASSLFPTWDVAMTSGANVLT
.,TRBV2,ASSAPTRGNYEQY
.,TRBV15,ATTGINTDTQY
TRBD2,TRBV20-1,SARTSGGDRTGELF
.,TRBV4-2,ASSPREFYEQY
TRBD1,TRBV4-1,ASSTQGAKETQY
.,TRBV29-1,SVVRAYEQY
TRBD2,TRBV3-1,ASSRGLAGGHEQF
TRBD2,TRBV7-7,ASSSSGASYNEQF
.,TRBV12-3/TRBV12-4,ASNLRDGYGYT
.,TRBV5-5,ASSLDRASPLH
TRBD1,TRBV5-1,ASSATGTGENQPQH
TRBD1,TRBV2,ASSDRENQPQH
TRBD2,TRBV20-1,SARAAGADTQY
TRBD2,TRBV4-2,ASSQPRSGGAPDTQY
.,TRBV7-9,ASRPRAGITDTQY
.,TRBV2,ASSSGEFGELF
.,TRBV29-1,SVDTSGWIEQF
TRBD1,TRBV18,ASSGQGPDTQY
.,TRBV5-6,ASSTGPMQETQY
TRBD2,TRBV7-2,ASSRRRSGGVETQY
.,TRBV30,AWSDGFPSGAF